This entry is about one T cell receptor beta chain. Its specificity is unknown. The record originates from a study of tumor-infiltrating lymphocytes in localized non-small cell lung cancer. Study-wide background: Some samples were collected after neoadjuvant chemotherapy; smokers, never-smokers and several histologies were included. Overall study results and limits: IM1 and IM2 tumors showed no difference in T-cell fraction. Only some patients had TCR sequencing, depending on available tissue.

Libraries were prepared by immunoSEQ multiplex PCR; TCRdb keeps only in-frame clonotypes and omits some of them. The data show some 16,000 clones, with 65% to 75% seen just once and 4.5% to 7.5% held by the top ten. The V gene's germline CDR1 is KGHSH and CDR2 LQKENI. The V gene lost 0 bases and the J gene lost 4 bases, with 6 bases spanning the gap. The length of the CDR3 is 13 residues. V and J are TRBV18 and TRBJ2-5; D is unresolved. The TCR sequence derives from a human donor with non-small cell lung cancer. Sequencing used lung tumor tissue. CDR3 sequence reads: CASSPPVTETQYF. The CDR3 nucleotides are TGTGCCAGCTCACCACCGGTTACAGAGACCCAGTACTTC.